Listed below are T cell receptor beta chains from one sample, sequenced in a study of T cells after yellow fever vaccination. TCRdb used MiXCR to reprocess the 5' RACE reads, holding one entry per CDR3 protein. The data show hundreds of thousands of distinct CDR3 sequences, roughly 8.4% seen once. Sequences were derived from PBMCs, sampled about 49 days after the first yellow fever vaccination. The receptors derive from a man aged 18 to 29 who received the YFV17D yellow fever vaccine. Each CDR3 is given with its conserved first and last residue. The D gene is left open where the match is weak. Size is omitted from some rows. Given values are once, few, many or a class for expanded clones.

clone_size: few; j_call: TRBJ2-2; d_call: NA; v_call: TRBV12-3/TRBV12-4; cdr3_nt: TGTGCCAGCAGGGGGCTTACCGGGGAGCTGTTTTTT; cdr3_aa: CASRGLTGELFF
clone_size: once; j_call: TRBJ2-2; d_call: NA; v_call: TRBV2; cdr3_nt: TGTGCCAGCAGTGAATCTAGGGGAGACACCGGGGAGCTGTTTTTT; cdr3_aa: CASSESRGDTGELFF
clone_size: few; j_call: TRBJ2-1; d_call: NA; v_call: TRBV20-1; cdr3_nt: TGCAGTGCCGACCCGGACAATGAGCAGTTCTTC; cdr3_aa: CSADPDNEQFF
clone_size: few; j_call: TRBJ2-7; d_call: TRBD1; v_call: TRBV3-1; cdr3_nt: TGTGCCAGCCAGTCCGGGGACAGGGGTAACGAGCAGTACTTC; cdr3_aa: CASQSGDRGNEQYF
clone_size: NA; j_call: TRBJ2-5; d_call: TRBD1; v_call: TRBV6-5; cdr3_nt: TGTGCCAGCAGTTACATAGCCGGGACAGGGGCGACCCAGTACTTC; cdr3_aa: CASSYIAGTGATQYF
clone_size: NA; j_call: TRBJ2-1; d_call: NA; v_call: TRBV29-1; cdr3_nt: TGCAGCGTCGCCCCGCGACTAGTGCAAGATGAGCAGTTCTTC; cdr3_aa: CSVAPRLVQDEQFF
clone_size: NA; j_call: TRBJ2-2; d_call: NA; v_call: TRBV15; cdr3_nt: TGTGCCACCAGCAGTGTACAGGGATTGGGCACCGGGGAGCTGTTTTTT; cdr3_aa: CATSSVQGLGTGELFF
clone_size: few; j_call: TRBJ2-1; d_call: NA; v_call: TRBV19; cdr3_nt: TGTGCAGCTGGGAGATACGGTGAGCAGTTCTTC; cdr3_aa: CAAGRYGEQFF
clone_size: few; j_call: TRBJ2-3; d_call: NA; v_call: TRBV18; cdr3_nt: TGTGCCAGCTCCGCCTCCCCGGGTCAAGGACCCACAGATACGCAGTATTTT; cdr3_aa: CASSASPGQGPTDTQYF
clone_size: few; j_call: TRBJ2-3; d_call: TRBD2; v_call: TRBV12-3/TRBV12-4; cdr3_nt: TGTGCCAGCAGTCCCACCCTGCTAGCGGGGGGGCCCGATACGCAGTATTTT; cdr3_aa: CASSPTLLAGGPDTQYF
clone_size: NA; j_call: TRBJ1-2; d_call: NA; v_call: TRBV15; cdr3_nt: TGTGCCACCAGCAGAGAAAGAGGCAGCTCTTCCACTTGGTATGGCTACACCTTC; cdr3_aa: CATSRERGSSSTWYGYTF